Shown below are 16 T cell receptor beta chains from a single sample sequenced in a study of cytomegalovirus exposure and HLA in healthy donors. It was with 60 Vbeta and 13 Jbeta primers that the PCR ran. Only in-frame clones appear in the TCRdb table, and some are missing; sequencing was by immunoSEQ multiplex PCR. This table holds approximately 120,000 clones, approximately 80% found once. Input material: PBMCs. These receptors all come from a man aged 45 to 65 in good health and CMV-seronegative.

This chain joins TRBV6-5 and TRBJ1-5; a possible D gene is TRBD1 (5 bases). V lost 6 bases, J lost 7 bases, and 13 bases lay in between. This CDR3 is 13 amino acids long. Germline V gives CDR1 MNHEY, CDR2 SVGAGI. The CDR3 nucleotides read TGTGCCAGCAGCGCCAGGGAAAGGCAGCCCCAGCATTTT. This sequence encodes CASSARERQPQHF.

The rearrangement joins TRBV20-1 to TRBJ2-5; TRBD1 might be the D (5 bases). Germline loops: CDR1 DFQATT, CDR2 SNEGSKA (reference sequence). This CDR3 has 11 residues. Trimming stripped 3 bases from V and 5 bases from J, with 7 bases between. The chain's CDR3 is CSASRVETQYF. CDR3 DNA sequence: TGCAGTGCTAGCAGGGTGGAGACCCAGTACTTC.

J is TRBJ1-4 and V is TRBV14, with no clear D. This CDR3 spans 11 amino acids. The germline gives CDR1 SGHDN, CDR2 FVKESK. The V and J ends lost 2 bases and 11 bases respectively, with 6 bases between them. This CDR3 is CASSQHQKLFF. Written as DNA, the CDR3 is TGTGCCAGCAGCCAACACCAGAAACTGTTTTTT.

The gene calls are TRBV11-2 and TRBJ2-1; the match to TRBD2 covers 12 bases. V shed 5 bases and J 7 bases; nucleotides not matched to a gene: 12. The CDR3 extends over 17 amino acids. CDR1 is SGHAT, CDR2 FQNNGV, per germline. The CDR3 reads CASSDTRLAGARNEQFF. The CDR3 coding sequence is TGTGCCAGCAGCGACACCCGACTAGCGGGGGCCCGGAATGAGCAGTTCTTC. Complete variable domain (other parts from reference TRBV11-2 and TRBJ2-1): EAGVAQSPRYKIIEKRQSVAFWCNPISGHATLYWYQQILGQGPKLLIQFQNNGVVDDSQLPKDRFSAERLKGVDSTLKIQPAKLEDSAVYLCASSDTRLAGARNEQFFGPGTRLTVL.

The rearrangement joins TRBV9 to TRBJ1-5; TRBD1 agrees at 7 bases. Germline-derived CDR1 and CDR2 are SGDLS and YYNGEE. The V gene end was trimmed by 1 base and the J gene end by 4 bases; junction bases not matched to a gene: 5. The CDR3 is made up of 15 amino acids. CDR3 coding DNA: TGTGCCAGCAGCGTACGGACAGGTCCGAATCAGCCCCAGCATTTT. Protein sequence: CASSVRTGPNQPQHF.

The chain uses TRBV2 and TRBJ2-5; D may be TRBD2 (6 bases). The CDR3 loop spans 13 amino acids. V shed 6 bases and J shed 1 base, with 9 bases lying between them. The germline V gene encodes CDR1 SNHLY and CDR2 FYNNEI. In nucleotides, the CDR3 is TGTGCCAGCAGCGGCGGGGTCCAAGAGACCCAGTACTTC. Protein sequence: CASSGGVQETQYF.

In this sample, this clone turned up a few times. The V and J genes are TRBV7-8 and TRBJ2-1; TRBD2 is a possible D gene (5 bases). The ends were cut back, 1 base at V and 8 bases at J, with 6 bases in the middle. The CDR3 totals 12 residues. The germline V gene has CDR1 SGHVS and CDR2 FQNEAQ. The CDR3 DNA reads TGTGCCAGCAGCTTAGAGAGGGATGAGCAGTTCTTC. Amino acids: CASSLERDEQFF.

The genes are TRBV5-1 and TRBJ1-1; possible D gene TRBD1, 5 bases. The CDR3 is made up of 14 amino acids. Per the germline V gene, CDR1 is SGHRS and CDR2 is YFSETQ. Trimming left V 4 bases short and J 4 bases short, with 14 bases between. CDR3 coding DNA: TGCGCCAGCAGCCTCAGGGAAAGGATCACTGAAGCTTTCTTT. Its protein is CASSLRERITEAFF.

V is TRBV30 and J is TRBJ1-2, with a tentative D call TRBD1 (6 bases). Germline CDR1 is GTSNPN and CDR2 is SVGIG (reference sequence). V lost 4 bases and J lost 8, with 17 bases in between. The CDR3 covers 13 residues. Here the CDR3 DNA reads TGTGCCTGGATTGGGGGCGCCCGCTTAGGCTACACCTTC. It encodes CAWIGGARLGYTF.

The genes are TRBV5-1 and TRBJ2-5; TRBD2 matches at 7 bases. The assigned J gene may be wrong: the sequence end matches TRBJ2-7 better. Germline V gene data show CDR1 as SGHRS and CDR2 as YFSETQ. This CDR3 spans 14 amino acids. CDR3: CASSSGGSTYEQYF. For the CDR3, the DNA is TGCGCCAGCAGCTCGGGCGGGAGTACTTACGAGCAGTACTTC.

The rearrangement joins TRBV10-3 to TRBJ2-7, with 7 bases matching TRBD1. The CDR3 runs to 16 residues. The germline V gene encodes CDR1 ENHRY and CDR2 SYGVKD. V shed 11 bases, J shed 0 bases, and the junction held 16 bases outside the gene matches. CDR3 in DNA: TGTGCCTCACGGGACAGCGGTTTCCTAGACTCCTACGAGCAGTACTTC. This encodes CASRDSGFLDSYEQYF.

The V and J genes are TRBV11-2 and TRBJ1-2; 8 bases fit TRBD1. The CDR3 sequence is 13 residues long. Per germline, CDR1 SGHAT and CDR2 FQNNGV. Germline trimming cut 5 bases from V and 8 bases from J; bases unmatched to any gene: 7. The CDR3 sequence is CASSPWTGQGYTF. The CDR3 DNA reads as TGTGCCAGCAGCCCCTGGACAGGGCAAGGCTACACCTTC.

V usage is TRBV10-3 and J usage is TRBJ2-1; possible D gene TRBD1, 5 bases. CDR3 length: 14 residues. Trimming took 5 bases from V and 5 from J, leaving 13 bases between them. Germline V lookup: CDR1 ENHRY, CDR2 SYGVKD. This CDR3 is CAISQQQGHNEQFF. Here the CDR3 DNA reads TGTGCCATCAGTCAACAGCAGGGTCACAATGAGCAGTTCTTC.

The count of this clone is one. Here the CDR3 reads CADRSGGSTDTQYF. CDR3 nucleotide sequence: TGTGCCGACAGGAGCGGGGGAAGCACAGATACGCAGTATTTT. The genes are TRBV2 and TRBJ2-3; TRBD2 agrees at 8 bases. Germline V gene sequence: CDR1 SNHLY, CDR2 FYNNEI. The V and J ends lost 11 bases and 0 bases, in that order; junction bases with no gene match: 7. The CDR3 consists of 14 residues.

This clone was seen only once. V is TRBV2 and J is TRBJ1-1, with a weak D call TRBD1 (5 bases). CDR1 is SNHLY and CDR2 is FYNNEI in the germline V gene. Trimming left V 8 bases short and J 3 bases short, with 19 bases between. This CDR3 spans 15 amino acids. The CDR3 coding sequence is TGTGCCAGCGCCGGGGGGGGAAGGCTCGACACTGAAGCTTTCTTT. Protein product: CASAGGGRLDTEAFF.

The chain couples TRBV2 to TRBJ2-2; tentative D call: TRBD1 (6 bases). CDR3 length: 14 residues. The germline V gene has CDR1 SNHLY and CDR2 FYNNEI. The V and J ends lost 6 bases and 3 bases respectively, with 11 bases between them. CDR3 nucleotide sequence: TGTGCCAGCAGGGATAACAGGGACACCGGGGAGCTGTTTTTT. Translation: CASRDNRDTGELFF.